The present T cell receptor (beta chain) was sequenced within a study of Ad26.COV2.S vaccination and SARS-CoV-2 variants. Overall study context: Dosing was one shot or two shots 56 days apart.

Specified treatment: around 19 received Ad26.COV2.S at low or high dose, single or two shots; five or six received placebo; per-sample allocation not given. The study sampled participants on day 63 after the first vaccine or placebo injection. TCRdb's table, derived via immunoSEQ multiplex PCR, lists solely in-frame clones and lacks some. The data contain some 320,000 clones, around four fifths of them singletons. The CDR3 has 13 amino acids. CDR1 is SEHNR and CDR2 is FQNEAQ in the germline V gene (reference sequence). Trimming took 5 bases from V and 4 from J; bases not matched to a gene: 1. The chain couples TRBV7-9 to TRBJ2-7; 11 bases are shared with TRBD2. The starting material was peripheral blood, obtained in a trial of Ad26.COV2.S vaccine versus placebo. This TCR came from a person between 18 and 59 years old who received the Ad26.COV2.S COVID-19 vaccine or a placebo. The CDR3: CASSGTSGYEQYF. The DNA of the CDR3 is TGTGCCAGCAGCGGGACTAGCGGTTACGAGCAGTACTTC.